Included here is one TCR beta chain sequence, with context. Its antigen remains unidentified. 60 Vbeta and 13 Jbeta primers were used in PCR. Repertoires were generated with immunoSEQ multiplex PCR, while TCRdb's copy carries only in-frame clones and drops some. Of 100,000 or so clones listed, under 85% are singletons. These data are taken from a study of cytomegalovirus exposure and HLA in healthy donors. Study background: For the roughly 400 genotyped donors, roughly 81% fell within the Caucasian-associated ancestry cluster.

Whole-study results and caveats: TCR beta sequences reportedly predicted most subjects' HLA-A and HLA-B alleles accurately. Information on immune exposure was restricted to one variable (CMV serostatus).

V shed 1 base, J shed 6 bases, and the junction held 3 bases outside the gene matches. The CDR3 loop spans 13 amino acids. Germline CDR1 LGHNT, CDR2 FRNRAP. This chain connects TRBV12-5 to TRBJ2-7; 7 bases fit TRBD1. Sequencing was performed on PBMCs. The TCR comes from a man aged 30-40 years in good health and CMV-seronegative. CDR3 coding DNA: TGTGCTAGTGGTTTGGCAGGGGGTGGCGAGCAGTACTTC. Its translation: CASGLAGGGEQYF.